The clone carrying this TCR beta chain was found a few times. Its antigen remains unidentified. Study-wide results and limits: Tumor memory CD4+ T cell TCR gene usage clustered with blood and lymph node memory CD4+ cells and lymph node naive CD4+ cells. Tumor Tregs overlapped most with tumor, then blood, naive CD4+ cells.

This CDR3 comprises 15 residues. The V end lost 3 bases, the J end lost 8 bases, and 14 bases lay between the germline ends. Germline V gives CDR1 SGHTA, CDR2 FQGNSA. Constant-region reverse primers amplified full-length variable regions, followed by semi-nested Nested Universal Primer A PCR. MiXCR was run by TCRdb on the 5' RACE reads, yielding one entry per CDR3 protein. Here the sample spans tens of thousands of distinct CDR3 sequences, 25% to 30% being singletons. The sequenced sample was tumor-infiltrating memory CD4+ T cells sorted from the breast tumor. Stated subset: memory CD4+ T cells, CD4+CD45RO+CD25-. This clonotype originated in a female donor with breast cancer. The chain has TRBV7-2 and TRBJ1-6, with a possible D match to TRBD1 (6 bases). In nucleotides, the CDR3 is TGTGCCAGCAGCTTGGGGGCCGGGACCCATTCACCCCTCCACTTT. Its protein is CASSLGAGTHSPLHF.